These T cell receptor beta chains were read from a single sample in a study of beta chain features in type 1 diabetes. The data were produced by immunoSEQ multiplex PCR, yet TCRdb's version contains in-frame clones alone and is incomplete. This table holds 300,000 to 350,000 clones, about 20% found once. The sequenced sample consisted of naive CD4+ T cells from blood. These receptors were collected from a young woman in good health. Each CDR3 is given with its conserved first and last residue. The D gene is left open where the match is weak. Clone size is stated in some rows and not others, as once, few, many or a class when expanded.

cdr3_aa: CSVAGQDRSMMFF
cdr3_nt: TGCAGCGTTGCCGGACAGGATCGGTCTATGATGTTTTTT
cdr3_length: 13
v_call: TRBV29-1
clone_size: few
j_call: TRBJ1-4
d_call: TRBD1

cdr3_aa: CASSGNGLYEQYF
cdr3_nt: TGTGCCAGCAGTGGGAACGGACTCTACGAGCAGTACTTC
cdr3_length: 13
v_call: TRBV2
clone_size: .
j_call: TRBJ2-7
d_call: .

cdr3_aa: CASSADKGGSYGYTF
cdr3_nt: TGTGCCAGCAGTGCCGACAAAGGAGGGAGCTATGGCTACACCTTC
cdr3_length: 15
v_call: TRBV6-1
clone_size: .
j_call: TRBJ1-2
d_call: .

cdr3_aa: CASSIGGLAGYEQYF
cdr3_nt: TGTGCCAGTAGTATAGGTGGACTAGCGGGCTACGAGCAGTACTTC
cdr3_length: 15
v_call: TRBV19
clone_size: few
j_call: TRBJ2-7
d_call: TRBD2

cdr3_aa: CASSVRQGPYNEQFF
cdr3_nt: TGCGCCAGCAGCGTAAGACAGGGCCCCTACAATGAGCAGTTCTTC
cdr3_length: 15
v_call: TRBV5-1
clone_size: once
j_call: TRBJ2-1
d_call: TRBD1

cdr3_aa: CAINPAGGYEQYF
cdr3_nt: TGTGCCATCAACCCGGCAGGGGGCTACGAGCAGTACTTC
cdr3_length: 13
v_call: TRBV10-3
clone_size: few
j_call: TRBJ2-7
d_call: TRBD1

cdr3_aa: CASSQDHQGLGTDTQYF
cdr3_nt: TGTGCCAGCAGCCAAGATCACCAGGGTCTAGGCACAGATACGCAGTATTTT
cdr3_length: 17
v_call: TRBV4-2
clone_size: .
j_call: TRBJ2-3
d_call: .

cdr3_aa: CASSQEQDRGEEQYF
cdr3_nt: TGCGCCAGCAGCCAAGAGCAGGACAGGGGTGAGGAGCAGTACTTC
cdr3_length: 15
v_call: TRBV4-1
clone_size: few
j_call: TRBJ2-7
d_call: TRBD1

cdr3_aa: CASSSSTGKNSPLHF
cdr3_nt: TGTGCCAGCAGCTCCTCGACAGGGAAGAATTCACCCCTCCACTTT
cdr3_length: 15
v_call: TRBV7-2
clone_size: .
j_call: TRBJ1-6
d_call: TRBD1

cdr3_aa: CAWSVGAGVGETQYF
cdr3_nt: TGTGCCTGGAGTGTAGGAGCAGGGGTCGGGGAGACCCAGTACTTC
cdr3_length: 15
v_call: TRBV30
clone_size: .
j_call: TRBJ2-5
d_call: .

cdr3_aa: CAIRDYGGYTDTQYF
cdr3_nt: TGTGCCATCAGGGACTACGGGGGATACACAGATACGCAGTATTTT
cdr3_length: 15
v_call: TRBV10-3
clone_size: few
j_call: TRBJ2-3
d_call: .

cdr3_aa: CASSSKKRTGEQETQYF
cdr3_nt: TGTGCCAGCAGCTCCAAAAAAAGAACAGGGGAACAAGAGACCCAGTACTTC
cdr3_length: 17
v_call: TRBV13
clone_size: .
j_call: TRBJ2-5
d_call: TRBD1

cdr3_aa: CASSPDKARSYNEQFF
cdr3_nt: TGTGCCAGCAGCCCCGACAAGGCAAGATCCTACAATGAGCAGTTCTTC
cdr3_length: 16
v_call: TRBV5-6
clone_size: few
j_call: TRBJ2-1
d_call: .

cdr3_aa: CASSSDRGDEQYF
cdr3_nt: TGTGCCAGCAGTTCGGACAGGGGAGACGAGCAGTACTTC
cdr3_length: 13
v_call: TRBV6-5
clone_size: .
j_call: TRBJ2-7
d_call: TRBD1

cdr3_aa: CAWGRGNNEQFF
cdr3_nt: TGTGCCTGGGGCAGGGGGAACAATGAGCAGTTCTTC
cdr3_length: 12
v_call: TRBV30
clone_size: .
j_call: TRBJ2-1
d_call: TRBD1

cdr3_aa: CASSGGEGTDTQYF
cdr3_nt: TGTGCCAGCAGCGGGGGGGAGGGCACAGATACGCAGTATTTT
cdr3_length: 14
v_call: TRBV9
clone_size: .
j_call: TRBJ2-3
d_call: .

cdr3_aa: CASSLARPGRSGELFF
cdr3_nt: TGTGCCAGCAGCTTAGCTCGTCCGGGTCGCAGCGGGGAGCTGTTTTTT
cdr3_length: 16
v_call: TRBV7-9
clone_size: few
j_call: TRBJ2-2
d_call: .

cdr3_aa: CASSQDGLAGPTDTQYF
cdr3_nt: TGTGCCAGCAGCCAAGACGGGCTAGCGGGACCCACAGATACGCAGTATTTT
cdr3_length: 17
v_call: TRBV4-2
clone_size: .
j_call: TRBJ2-3
d_call: TRBD2

cdr3_aa: CSVRLGSNQPQHF
cdr3_nt: TGCAGCGTGAGACTCGGAAGCAATCAGCCCCAGCATTTT
cdr3_length: 13
v_call: TRBV29-1
clone_size: few
j_call: TRBJ1-5
d_call: .

cdr3_aa: CASSPGGETQYF
cdr3_nt: TGTGCCAGCTCACCCGGGGGAGAGACCCAGTACTTC
cdr3_length: 12
v_call: TRBV18
clone_size: .
j_call: TRBJ2-5
d_call: .

cdr3_aa: CASGLVPEGAHEQYF
cdr3_nt: TGTGCTAGTGGTTTGGTGCCCGAAGGGGCACACGAGCAGTACTTC
cdr3_length: 15
v_call: TRBV12-5
clone_size: few
j_call: TRBJ2-7
d_call: .

cdr3_aa: CASRNRLTNEKLFF
cdr3_nt: TGTGCCAGCAGAAACAGGCTTACTAATGAAAAACTGTTTTTT
cdr3_length: 14
v_call: TRBV2
clone_size: .
j_call: TRBJ1-4
d_call: .

cdr3_aa: CSARTGGNTGELFF
cdr3_nt: TGCAGCGCTCGGACAGGAGGAAACACCGGGGAGCTGTTTTTT
cdr3_length: 14
v_call: TRBV29-1
clone_size: .
j_call: TRBJ2-2
d_call: TRBD1

cdr3_aa: CASSLRQFQETQYF
cdr3_nt: TGTGCCAGCAGCCTGCGGCAGTTCCAAGAGACCCAGTACTTC
cdr3_length: 14
v_call: TRBV9
clone_size: .
j_call: TRBJ2-5
d_call: .

cdr3_aa: CASSSPGTYSNQPQHF
cdr3_nt: TGTGCCAGCAGTTCTCCAGGGACTTATAGCAATCAGCCCCAGCATTTT
cdr3_length: 16
v_call: TRBV28
clone_size: few
j_call: TRBJ1-5
d_call: .

cdr3_aa: CASSQGVYRAEAFF
cdr3_nt: TGCGCCAGCAGCCAAGGTGTCTACAGGGCTGAAGCTTTCTTT
cdr3_length: 14
v_call: TRBV4-1
clone_size: few
j_call: TRBJ1-1
d_call: .

cdr3_aa: CASSFTGPYGYTF
cdr3_nt: TGTGCCAGCAGCTTTACAGGGCCCTATGGCTACACCTTC
cdr3_length: 13
v_call: TRBV11-2
clone_size: .
j_call: TRBJ1-2
d_call: .

cdr3_aa: CASSQERDLVQYF
cdr3_nt: TGCGCCAGCAGCCAAGAACGAGATCTGGTTCAGTACTTC
cdr3_length: 13
v_call: TRBV4-1
clone_size: .
j_call: TRBJ2-4
d_call: .

cdr3_aa: CASSQERAGTGELFF
cdr3_nt: TGTGCCAGCAGCCAAGAGCGGGCGGGCACCGGGGAGCTGTTTTTT
cdr3_length: 15
v_call: TRBV7-2
clone_size: .
j_call: TRBJ2-2
d_call: .

cdr3_aa: CASGGEMNTEAFF
cdr3_nt: TGTGCCAGCGGTGGGGAGATGAACACTGAAGCTTTCTTT
cdr3_length: 13
v_call: TRBV6-6
clone_size: few
j_call: TRBJ1-1
d_call: .

cdr3_aa: CAWSRQASMEKLFF
cdr3_nt: TGTGCCTGGAGTAGACAGGCGAGTATGGAAAAACTGTTTTTT
cdr3_length: 14
v_call: TRBV30
clone_size: few
j_call: TRBJ1-4
d_call: .

cdr3_aa: CASSYRGRAVETQYF
cdr3_nt: TGTGCCAGCAGTTATCGCGGGAGGGCCGTGGAGACCCAGTACTTC
cdr3_length: 15
v_call: TRBV6-5
clone_size: .
j_call: TRBJ2-5
d_call: TRBD2

cdr3_aa: CASSVTDGGGAGFF
cdr3_nt: TGCGCCAGCAGTGTTACCGATGGAGGGGGGGCGGGGTTCTTC
cdr3_length: 14
v_call: TRBV10-2
clone_size: few
j_call: TRBJ2-1
d_call: .

cdr3_aa: CASSLVQVNQPQHF
cdr3_nt: TGTGCCAGCAGCTTAGTACAGGTGAATCAGCCCCAGCATTTT
cdr3_length: 14
v_call: TRBV11-2
clone_size: .
j_call: TRBJ1-5
d_call: .

cdr3_aa: CASRESLTYEQYF
cdr3_nt: TGTGCCAGCAGGGAGTCCTTAACTTACGAGCAGTACTTC
cdr3_length: 13
v_call: TRBV6-5
clone_size: .
j_call: TRBJ2-7
d_call: .